A single sample is the source of the 30 T cell receptor beta chains below, sequenced in a study of neurological immune-mediated disorders. TCRdb recomputed calls from the 5' RACE reads with MiXCR, one row per CDR3 protein. The sample yields 45,000 or so distinct CDR3 sequences, under 3.5% seen once. Sequenced: PBMCs. The receptors shown here come from a woman between 45 and 60 years old with multiple sclerosis.

This clonotype was seen many times. This chain uses TRBV5-1 with TRBJ2-1, with 9 bases fitting TRBD2. This CDR3 contains 16 residues. V was clipped by 4 bases and J by 9 bases; unmatched bases: 14. Germline lookup yields CDR1 SGHRS and CDR2 YFSETQ. CDR3: CASSVTAAGGLGEQFF. The CDR3 region has the DNA TGCGCCAGCAGCGTGACGGCGGCGGGAGGGCTTGGTGAGCAGTTCTTC.

This clonotype has ten or more counts. This rearrangement joins TRBV5-1 to TRBJ2-1; D gene unclear. The CDR3 is 14 residues long. CDR1 SGHRS and CDR2 YFSETQ come from the germline V gene. Trimming pared 0 bases from V and 9 bases from J, leaving 13 bases between. CDR3 nucleotide sequence: TGCGCCAGCAGCTTGGGGGATCTCTCGGGTGAGCAGTTCTTC. Its protein product is CASSLGDLSGEQFF. The variable domain in full, with the rest retrieved from reference TRBV5-1 and TRBJ2-1, is KAGVTQTPRYLIKTRGQQVTLSCSPISGHRSVSWYQQTPGQGLQFLFEYFSETQRNKGNFPGRFSGRQFSNSRSEMNVSTLELGDSALYLCASSLGDLSGEQFFGPGTRLTVL.

This clonotype appeared many times. CDR3 region: CASTSGVSRGQYF. The CDR3 coding sequence is TGTGCCAGCACGAGTGGAGTGTCGCGGGGGCAGTATTTT. The chain is built from TRBV7-2 and TRBJ2-3; perhaps TRBD2 as D (6 bases). CDR1 and CDR2 from the germline V gene are SGHTA and FQGNSA. The CDR3 is made up of 13 amino acids. The ends were cut back, 7 bases at V and 11 bases at J, with 19 bases in the middle.

This clonotype was found many times. The rearrangement links TRBV29-1 to TRBJ2-5, with D unclear. The CDR3 consists of 14 residues. Germline V lookup: CDR1 SQVTM, CDR2 ANQGSEA. V was pared by 4 bases and J by 1 base, with 13 bases between. In nucleotides, the CDR3 is TGCAGCGTTGGCGATACCTATCGCCAAGAGACCCAGTACTTC. Its protein product is CSVGDTYRQETQYF.

The chain couples TRBV29-1 to TRBJ1-1; D unresolved. The CDR3 contains 11 residues. The germline gives CDR1 SQVTM, CDR2 ANQGSEA. V was clipped by 7 bases and J by 8 bases, with 14 bases between them. The CDR3 nucleotides are TGCAGCGGTGACAAGGGATGCGAAGCTTTCTTT. Residues: CSGDKGCEAFF.

This clonotype has at least ten counts. The chain has TRBV5-1 and TRBJ2-5; 10 bases are a match to TRBD2. This CDR3 is built from 16 residues. Per the germline V gene, CDR1 is SGHRS and CDR2 is YFSETQ. V was pared by 2 bases and J by 2 bases, with 6 bases of the junction left unmatched. Written as DNA, the CDR3 is TGCGCCAGCAGCTTCGCAAGCGGGAGGGGTCAAGAGACCCAGTACTTC. Protein sequence: CASSFASGRGQETQYF.

This clonotype has a count of ten or more. This chain uses TRBV15 with TRBJ2-7; tentatively, D is TRBD2 (6 bases). The germline V gene has CDR1 LNHNV and CDR2 YYDKDF (reference sequence). The V end lost 5 bases, the J end lost 1 base, and 18 bases lay between the germline ends. This CDR3 contains 16 residues. CDR3 in amino acids: CATSPDYLTRSYEQYF. In DNA, the CDR3 is TGTGCCACCAGCCCGGACTACCTAACGAGGTCCTACGAGCAGTACTTC.

This clonotype was seen many times. V is TRBV6-1 and J is TRBJ1-1, with D maybe TRBD1 (6 bases). CDR1 MNHNS and CDR2 SASEGT come from the germline V gene. V was trimmed by 2 bases and J by 5 bases, leaving 15 bases between them. This CDR3 is 15 amino acids long. The CDR3 DNA is TGTGCCAGCAGTGAACGGCCGGGGGCTCGTACTGAAGCTTTCTTT. It specifies CASSERPGARTEAFF.

The table lists this clonotype with many counts. The chain links TRBV20-1 to TRBJ2-7, with a possible D match to TRBD2 (5 bases). The CDR3 covers 14 residues. The ends were cut back, 5 bases at V and 4 bases at J, with 18 bases in the middle. Germline CDR1 DFQATT, CDR2 SNEGSKA (reference sequence). CDR3 sequence (DNA): TGCAGTGCTTCCGGGCCAGGAGGCGATTACGAGCAGTACTTC. Translation gives CSASGPGGDYEQYF.

In this sample, this clonotype turned up many times. This sequence joins TRBV5-1 and TRBJ1-1; D gene ambiguous. The CDR3 length is 15 residues. CDR1 is SGHRS and CDR2 is YFSETQ in the germline V gene. Trimming took off 0 bases at V and 1 base at J, with 10 bases between the two ends. CDR3 bases: TGCGCCAGCAGCTTGGGTGGTGGAGGGAACACTGAAGCTTTCTTT. Translation gives CASSLGGGGNTEAFF. The variable domain in full, completed from reference TRBV5-1 and TRBJ1-1, reads KAGVTQTPRYLIKTRGQQVTLSCSPISGHRSVSWYQQTPGQGLQFLFEYFSETQRNKGNFPGRFSGRQFSNSRSEMNVSTLELGDSALYLCASSLGGGGNTEAFFGQGTRLTVV.

This clonotype was seen ten or more times. The genes are TRBV7-2 and TRBJ1-6, with 8 nucleotides matching TRBD1. Per the germline V gene, CDR1 is SGHTA and CDR2 is FQGNSA. The V and J ends lost 5 bases and 0 bases, in that order; junction bases with no gene match: 9. The CDR3 loop spans 18 amino acids. CDR3 protein: CASSLAGGSSSYNSPLHF. The CDR3 nucleotides are TGTGCCAGCAGCCTCGCAGGGGGCTCTAGCTCCTATAATTCACCCCTCCACTTT.

This clonotype occurred many times. V usage is TRBV10-3 and J usage is TRBJ1-6; TRBD1 matches 8 bases. The CDR3 runs to 14 residues. CDR1 is ENHRY, CDR2 SYGVKD, per germline. The V gene end was trimmed by 4 bases and the J gene end by 9 bases; junction bases not matched to a gene: 5. The CDR3 is CAISADTGGSPLHF. CDR3 DNA sequence: TGTGCCATCAGTGCCGACACAGGGGGTTCACCCCTCCACTTT.

The sample holds many counts of this clonotype. J is TRBJ2-1 and V is TRBV12-3 or TRBV12-4; TRBD2 matches 7 bases. The CDR3 runs to 18 residues. Unmatched junction bases numbered 17, after V lost 3 bases and J lost 6 bases. CDR3 in DNA: TGTGCCAGCAGTTTCCCATCGCCCTGGGCGGGAGATGGCAATGAGCAGTTCTTC. Protein product: CASSFPSPWAGDGNEQFF.

The chain is built from TRBV12-3 or TRBV12-4 and TRBJ1-2; TRBD1 matches at 9 bases. Trimming cost V 6 bases and J 7 bases; bases outside gene matches: 12. The CDR3 runs 15 residues. CDR3 in amino acids: CASRQGQGYRGGYTF. The DNA of the CDR3 is TGTGCCAGCAGACAGGGACAGGGATACAGGGGTGGCTACACCTTC.

In this sample, this clonotype turned up many times. The V call is TRBV10-1, the J call TRBJ1-1, with 7 bases aligning to TRBD1. The germline CDR1 and CDR2 sequences are WNHNN and SYGVQD (reference sequence). This CDR3 is built from 13 residues. Trimming cost V 8 bases and J 1 base; bases outside gene matches: 4. The CDR3 loop is CASQGQPNTEAFF. CDR3 DNA: TGCGCCAGCCAGGGACAGCCGAACACTGAAGCTTTCTTT.

This clonotype was counted many times. This chain joins TRBV12-3 or TRBV12-4 and TRBJ2-1, with 9 bases lining up with TRBD1. CDR3 length: 19 amino acids. The V and J ends lost 4 bases and 0 bases, in that order; junction bases with no gene match: 13. DNA of the CDR3: TGTGCCAGCAGTTCACCGGGACAGGGACCCCCGAGCTCCTACAATGAGCAGTTCTTC. Translation gives CASSSPGQGPPSSYNEQFF.

Many counts were recorded for this clonotype. This rearrangement joins TRBV7-2 to TRBJ2-1; 7 positions agree with TRBD2. The CDR3 covers 16 residues. V was clipped by 5 bases and J by 0 bases; unmatched bases: 7. CDR1 SGHTA and CDR2 FQGNSA come from the germline V gene. The CDR3 DNA sequence: TGTGCCAGCAGCCAGCAGGCGGGAGCCTCCTACAATGAGCAGTTCTTC. Its translation is CASSQQAGASYNEQFF.

This clonotype has a count of ten or more. The CDR3 DNA follows: TGCAGTGCTAGTAGACACTCGAACACTGAAGCTTTCTTT. Translated: CSASRHSNTEAFF. The chain employs TRBV20-1 and TRBJ1-1; D gene ambiguous. Trimming shortened V by 3 bases and J by 1 base, and 9 bases separated the two germline ends. The CDR3 extends over 13 amino acids. CDR1 is DFQATT and CDR2 is SNEGSKA in the germline V gene (reference sequence).

At least ten counts were recorded for this clonotype. The rearrangement uses TRBV5-4 and TRBJ2-5; TRBD2 agrees at 10 bases. The CDR3 covers 17 residues. The V gene end was trimmed by 3 bases and the J gene end by 6 bases; junction bases not matched to a gene: 14. Germline CDR1 SGHNT, CDR2 YYREEE (reference sequence). The CDR3 bases are TGTGCCAGCAGCTCTAGTCCTCAGCGGGGGGGCCTCCAGACCCAGTACTTC. Translating it yields CASSSSPQRGGLQTQYF.

In its sample, this clonotype was seen many times. The chain links TRBV20-1 to TRBJ2-1, with 7 bases identical to TRBD2. V was pared by 3 bases and J by 3 bases, with 5 bases of the junction left unmatched. This CDR3 spans 14 amino acids. The germline CDR1 and CDR2 sequences are DFQATT and SNEGSKA (reference sequence). CDR3: CSARPAGDYNEQFF. The CDR3 region has the DNA TGCAGTGCTAGGCCGGCGGGGGACTACAATGAGCAGTTCTTC.

The sample holds many counts of this clonotype. The CDR3 DNA is TGTGCCAGCAGCCAATCCAACGGTATCTCCTACGAGCAGTACTTC. It translates to CASSQSNGISYEQYF. The chain joins TRBV16 to TRBJ2-7; D not resolved. The CDR3 loop spans 15 amino acids. Germline-derived CDR1 and CDR2 are KGHSY and FQNENV. V dropped 0 bases and J dropped 0 bases, with 9 bases sitting between them.

In this sample, this clonotype turned up many times. This chain joins TRBV30 and TRBJ1-1; a possible D gene is TRBD1 (5 bases). CDR3 size: 15 residues. The germline V gene has CDR1 GTSNPN and CDR2 SVGIG (reference sequence). V was pared by 1 base and J by 2 bases, with 14 bases between. CDR3 DNA sequence: TGTGCCTGGAGTGGTTTCGGGGGGATTAACACTGAAGCTTTCTTT. It translates to CAWSGFGGINTEAFF.

The chain carries TRBV18 and TRBJ2-7, with 9 bases matching TRBD1. This CDR3 comprises 16 residues. Germline loops: CDR1 KGHSH, CDR2 LQKENI. J lost 2 bases, V lost 3 bases, and 8 bases had no gene match. The DNA of the CDR3 is TGTGCCAGCTCACCCCTAGACGGGACAGGGACCTACGAGCAGTACTTC. Translating gives CASSPLDGTGTYEQYF.

This clonotype has at least ten counts. The J gene is TRBJ1-1, the V gene TRBV20-1; D remains ambiguous. Deletions cut 5 bases from V and 0 bases from J, with 10 bases between. Germline CDR1 DFQATT, CDR2 SNEGSKA (reference sequence). The CDR3 has 13 residues. The CDR3 nucleotides read TGCAGTGCTCTCGGTACGGTGAACACTGAAGCTTTCTTT. Its translation: CSALGTVNTEAFF.

This clonotype was counted many times. The CDR3 loop reads CAISELGTDTQYF. CDR3 in DNA: TGTGCCATCAGTGAGTTGGGGACAGATACGCAGTATTTT. The chain employs TRBV10-3 and TRBJ2-3; D is uncertain. V shed 1 base and J shed 3 bases, with 5 bases lying between them. Germline V gene sequence: CDR1 ENHRY, CDR2 SYGVKD. The CDR3 spans 13 residues.

In regard to this clonotype: A much larger clone differs by one base, so this may be a read error. V and J are TRBV20-1 and TRBJ2-7; D is undetermined. The germline gives CDR1 DFQATT, CDR2 SNEGSKA (reference sequence). The CDR3 has 13 residues. CDR3 residues: CSQLIMGLEEQYF. CDR3 nucleotides: TGCAGCCAGCTCATAATGGGATTGGAAGAGCAGTACTTC.

This clonotype occurred many times. The gene calls are TRBV7-2 and TRBJ2-1, with D perhaps matching TRBD2 (6 bases). The germline V gene has CDR1 SGHTA and CDR2 FQGNSA. This CDR3 is built from 17 residues. Trimming removed 0 bases at V and 0 bases at J, with 12 bases between. CDR3 sequence reads: CASSLARTTTSYNEQFF. The CDR3 DNA reads TGTGCCAGCAGCTTAGCCCGGACTACCACCTCCTACAATGAGCAGTTCTTC.

This clonotype was observed many times. The chain uses TRBV30 and TRBJ2-1; 10 bases map to TRBD2. This CDR3 region has 13 residues. The V gene's germline CDR1 is GTSNPN and CDR2 SVGIG (reference sequence). The trim removed 5 bases at V and 12 bases at J, leaving 10 bases unmatched. CDR3: CAWGTSVGRWQFF. In DNA, the CDR3 is TGTGCCTGGGGGACTAGCGTTGGTCGGTGGCAGTTCTTC.

Many counts were recorded for this clonotype. The chain carries TRBV12-3 or TRBV12-4 and TRBJ1-4, with D perhaps TRBD1 (5 bases). CDR3 size: 15 residues. The ends were cut back, 5 bases at V and 0 bases at J, with 10 bases in the middle. The CDR3 sequence: CASSIGTATNEKLFF. For the CDR3, the DNA is TGTGCCAGCAGTATCGGGACGGCAACTAATGAAAAACTGTTTTTT.

This clonotype has at least ten counts. This chain links TRBV20-1 with TRBJ2-3, with 7 bases matching TRBD1. The CDR3 extends over 12 amino acids. Trimming took 7 bases from V and 9 from J; bases not matched to a gene: 10. Germline V gene lookup returns CDR1 DFQATT and CDR2 SNEGSKA (reference sequence). This chain's CDR3 is CSGKRTGRTQYF. The CDR3 DNA is TGCAGTGGAAAACGGACAGGAAGGACGCAGTATTTT.